This T cell receptor (beta chain) was observed in a study of T cells in Graves' hyperthyroidism and ophthalmopathy (dated by TCRdb to between 2019 and 2020). At the level of the whole study: Peripheral blood samples were taken at the time of initial diagnosis, prior to any treatment. TCR V-J signatures able to tell the groups apart were searched for in a discovery cohort of approximately 95 patients, of whom approximately 40 had Graves' ophthalmopathy and about 60 had stable Graves' hyperthyroidism. An independent validation cohort of under 20 hyperthyroidism patients and 15 or so patients who later progressed to ophthalmopathy tested prospective prediction of ophthalmopathy. The approximately 100 discovery patients were randomly divided into training and test sets at a 7:3 ratio. Thyroid tissue and blood T-cell repertoires from more than five Graves' hyperthyroidism patients were also compared in the study. After sampling, hyperthyroidism patients received methimazole starting at 30 mg daily, and ophthalmopathy patients received high-dose intravenous methylprednisolone. TCR Vbeta CDR3 sequencing of roughly 140 peripheral blood samples (over 40 ophthalmopathy, about 74 hyperthyroidism and 17 progressor patients) is reported in the paper. Beyond this particular receptor, the publication reports: Sample size was not statistically predetermined, and investigators were not blinded to group allocation. Most expanded thyroid clonotypes (frequency above 0.001) were also detected in blood, suggesting blood repertoires may reflect thyroid immune responses. A model built on a 13 V-J signature distinguished ophthalmopathy from stable hyperthyroidism, reaching 87.88% sensitivity and around 81% specificity in cross-validation and 80%/75% in testing. In validation, the model predicted progression to ophthalmopathy a median of around 6.5 months before onset, with approximately 70% sensitivity and roughly 79% specificity.

As concerns this clonotype: What this receptor recognizes is not known. Per-base quality was not reported, and no clone a single base away is much larger than it.

The CDR3, cysteine through phenylalanine, is 17 amino acids long. Just CDR3 DNA is preserved here, 51 bases in frame from base 1. V is cut by 0 bases and J by 3 bases, and the space between the germline ends is 15 bases. CDR1 and CDR2 were assigned from the germline V gene as SGDLS and YYNGEE. Stable Graves' hyperthyroidism was defined as the absence of progression to ophthalmopathy over 18 months of follow-up. Hyperthyroidism patients were newly diagnosed, with disease duration under 2 months, and aged 18 to 65 years. The study excluded patients with uncontrolled infections, other autoimmune diseases, pregnancy or lactation. Diagnoses were based on clinical symptoms, serum thyroxine and TRAb, thyroid ultrasound and orbital computed tomography. PBMCs were isolated from around 10 ml of fresh peripheral blood by Ficoll-Paque density gradient centrifugation. Trizol reagent was used to extract total RNA, and RNA quality was then checked on an Agilent 2100 Bioanalyzer.

Amplification of TCR beta CDR3 regions was carried out from RNA transcripts. The TCR CDR3 was subjected to a first round of RT-PCR using the HTBI primer set and the Qiagen OneStep RT-PCR kit. A second multiplex PCR round built the libraries, followed by size selection and purification. Sequencing of the libraries was done on an Illumina HiSeq2000 using paired-end 100 bp reads. From the authors' description of their analysis: SOAPnuke was used to process the raw data, removing reads that contained adapters or uncalled bases, had a mean Phred below 15, or lacked an exact match to the constant primer or identifier. High-quality paired reads were merged with COPE v1.2.5, and unique nucleotide sequences were defined as clonotypes. MiTCR v1.1 was used to align the clonotypes against IMGT TRBV, TRBD and TRBJ reference segments. The analysis included only V-J combinations with a frequency above 0.0001, which together covered around 99% of the repertoires. The TCS score was defined as the ratio of F50 (clonal expansion) to E x V (chaos), calculated using BLOSUM62-based TCRdist between CDR3 peptides within each V-J. Welch's t-statistics and random forest reduced approximately 520 V-J features to 10 to 15, which were used in a naive Bayes classifier (R e1071). TCRdb trimmed public reads at Q25 via fastp, called clones via MiXCR and kept in-frame beta chains. Rows are combined by CDR3 protein, so each entry shows the most common genes and DNA. Clone size and V and J calls follow TCRdb, not the original study. Present in this sample are 550,000 to 600,000 distinct CDR3 sequences, 15% to 20% of which were seen just once. The ten biggest clones cover around a sixth of the sample.

The rearrangement joined TRBV9 to TRBJ2-2; no D segment can be confidently identified. The origin of this receptor is a woman under 30 with Graves' hyperthyroidism. Sequencing was carried out using blood. The CDR3 in this case is CASSVEEWRSYTGELFF. The sequenced DNA: TGTGCCAGCAGCGTAGAGGAGTGGAGAAGTTACACCGGGGAGCTGTTTTTT.